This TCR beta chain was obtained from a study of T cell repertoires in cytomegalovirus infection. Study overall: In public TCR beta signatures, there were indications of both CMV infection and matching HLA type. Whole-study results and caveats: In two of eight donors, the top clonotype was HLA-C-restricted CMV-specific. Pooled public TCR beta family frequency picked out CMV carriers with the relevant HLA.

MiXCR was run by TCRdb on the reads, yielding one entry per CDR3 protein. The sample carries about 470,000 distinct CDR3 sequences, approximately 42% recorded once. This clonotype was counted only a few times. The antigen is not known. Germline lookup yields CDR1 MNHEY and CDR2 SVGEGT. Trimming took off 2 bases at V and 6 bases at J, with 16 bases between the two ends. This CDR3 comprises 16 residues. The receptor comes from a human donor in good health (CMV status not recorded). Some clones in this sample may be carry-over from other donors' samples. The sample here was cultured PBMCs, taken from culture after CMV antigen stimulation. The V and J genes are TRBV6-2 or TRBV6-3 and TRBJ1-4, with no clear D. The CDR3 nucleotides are TGTGCCAGCAGTTACGCTGGTCTTACAGACGATGAAAAACTGTTTTTT. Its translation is CASSYAGLTDDEKLFF.